The entry below gives a single TCR beta chain sequence along with its context. Its antigen remains unknown. The ends were cut back, 8 bases at V and 1 base at J, with 12 bases in the middle. The CDR3 consists of 13 residues. Germline V CDR1 and CDR2: MGHDK, SYGVNS. The source of the sample is a study of cytomegalovirus exposure and HLA in healthy donors. Broader study findings: Reports credit the classifier with highly specific, highly sensitive diagnosis of cytomegalovirus status. Among the CMV-associated chains, a few were confirmed in vitro as specific for CMV antigens. In the 120 or so validation repertoires, about 94% of cluster scores exceeded 0, per a later analysis. Rarity marked most TCR sequences, yet some public TCRs occurred in many donors.

Using immunoSEQ multiplex PCR, the repertoire was profiled, and TCRdb retains in-frame clones only, with some absent. The sample yields about 130,000 clones, 80% to 90% seen once. The V and J genes are TRBV25-1 and TRBJ2-7, with D maybe TRBD1 (6 bases). The sample consisted of PBMCs. The receptor comes from a woman aged 18-30 years in good health and CMV-seronegative. The CDR3: CASGATGSYEQYF. DNA for the CDR3: TGTGCCAGCGGAGCTACAGGGTCCTACGAGCAGTACTTC.